The 5 T cell receptor beta chains below all came from one sample that was sequenced in a study of cytomegalovirus exposure and HLA in healthy donors. 60 Vbeta and 13 Jbeta primers were used in PCR. The data were produced by immunoSEQ multiplex PCR, yet TCRdb's version contains in-frame clones alone and is incomplete. The sample has 100,000 to 150,000 clones; 75% to 90% are singletons. The sequenced material came from PBMCs. The receptors originated from a middle-aged woman in good health and CMV-seronegative.

The V gene is TRBV5-1, the J gene TRBJ1-1, with D perhaps matching TRBD1 (5 bases). The V and J ends lost 6 bases and 0 bases respectively, with 15 bases between them. Germline V CDR1 and CDR2: SGHRS, YFSETQ. The CDR3 totals 15 residues. CDR3 amino acids: CASNPSPGVNTEAFF. As DNA, the CDR3 is TGCGCCAGCAACCCATCCCCGGGGGTGAACACTGAAGCTTTCTTT.

J is TRBJ2-7 and V is TRBV9; 10 positions match TRBD2. Per germline, CDR1 SGDLS and CDR2 YYNGEE. There are 17 residues in the CDR3. Trimming cost V 1 base and J 0 bases; bases outside gene matches: 7. CDR3 residues: CASSVSSGSGFSYEQYF. CDR3 bases: TGTGCCAGCAGCGTATCTAGCGGGAGTGGATTCTCCTACGAGCAGTACTTC. Filled out from reference TRBV9 and TRBJ2-7, the complete variable domain reads DSGVTQTPKHLITATGQRVTLRCSPRSGDLSVYWYQQSLDQGLQFLIQYYNGEERAKGNILERFSAQQFPDLHSELNLSSLELGDSALYFCASSVSSGSGFSYEQYFGPGTRLTVT.

The V gene is TRBV19, the J gene TRBJ2-7; D gene ambiguous. Germline V gene lookup returns CDR1 LNHDA and CDR2 SQIVND (reference sequence). V lost 3 bases and J lost 2, with 20 bases in between. The CDR3 length is 17 residues. CDR3 coding DNA: TGTGCCAGTAGTATCTCGTATTCCGACACGGCGACCTACGAGCAGTACTTC. It translates to CASSISYSDTATYEQYF.

The chain recombines TRBV9 with TRBJ2-1; D perhaps matches TRBD2 (7 bases). The germline V gene has CDR1 SGDLS and CDR2 YYNGEE. Between the trimmed V and J ends, which lost 3 bases and 6 bases, there was a span of 10 bases. The CDR3 consists of 13 residues. CDR3 sequence reads: CASSGGGSNEQFF. CDR3 nucleotide sequence: TGTGCCAGCAGCGGGGGGGGCAGCAATGAGCAGTTCTTC.

V and J are TRBV7-9 and TRBJ2-3; tentatively, D is TRBD2 (5 bases). The CDR3 runs 16 residues. CDR1 SEHNR and CDR2 FQNEAQ come from the germline V gene (reference sequence). The V and J ends lost 2 bases and 3 bases respectively, with 15 bases between them. CDR3: CASSLTPGIRTDTQYF. The CDR3 coding sequence is TGTGCCAGCAGCTTAACGCCCGGGATTAGGACAGATACGCAGTATTTT. Variable domain in full (rest from reference TRBV7-9 and TRBJ2-3): DTGVSQNPRHKITKRGQNVTFRCDPISEHNRLYWYRQTLGQGPEFLTYFQNEAQLEKSRLLSDRFSAERPKGSFSTLEIQRTEQGDSAMYLCASSLTPGIRTDTQYFGPGTRLTVL.